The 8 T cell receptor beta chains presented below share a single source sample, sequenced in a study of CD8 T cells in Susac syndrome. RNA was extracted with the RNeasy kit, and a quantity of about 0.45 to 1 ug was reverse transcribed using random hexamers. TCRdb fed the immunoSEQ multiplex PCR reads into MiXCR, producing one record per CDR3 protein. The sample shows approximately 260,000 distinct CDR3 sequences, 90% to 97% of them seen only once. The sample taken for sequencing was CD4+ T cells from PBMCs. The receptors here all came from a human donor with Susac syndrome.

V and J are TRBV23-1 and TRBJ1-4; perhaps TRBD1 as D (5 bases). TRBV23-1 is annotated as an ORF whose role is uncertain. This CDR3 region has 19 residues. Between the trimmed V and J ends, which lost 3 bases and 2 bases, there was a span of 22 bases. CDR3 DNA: TGCGCCAGCAGTCATTTTTCTCAGGGAGGATGTGCGACTAATGAAAAACTGTTTTTT. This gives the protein CASSHFSQGGCATNEKLFF.

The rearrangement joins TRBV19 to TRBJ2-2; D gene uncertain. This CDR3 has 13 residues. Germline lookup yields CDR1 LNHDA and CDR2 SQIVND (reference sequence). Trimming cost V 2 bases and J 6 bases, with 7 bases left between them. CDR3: CASSILLPGELFF. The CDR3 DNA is TGTGCCAGTAGTATATTGCTCCCCGGGGAGCTGTTTTTT.

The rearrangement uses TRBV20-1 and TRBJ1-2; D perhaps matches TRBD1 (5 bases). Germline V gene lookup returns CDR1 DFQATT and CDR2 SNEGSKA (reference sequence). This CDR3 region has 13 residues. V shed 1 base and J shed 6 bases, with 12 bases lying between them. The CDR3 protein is CSARVGSGHGYTF. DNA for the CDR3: TGCAGTGCTAGAGTGGGATCAGGGCATGGCTACACCTTC.

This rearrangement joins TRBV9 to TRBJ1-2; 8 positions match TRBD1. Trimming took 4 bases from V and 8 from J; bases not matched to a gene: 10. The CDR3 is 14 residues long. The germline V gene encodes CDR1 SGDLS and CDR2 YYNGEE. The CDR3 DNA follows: TGTGCCAGCAGCCTCTACGCAGGGGGCCAGGGCTACACCTTC. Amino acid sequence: CASSLYAGGQGYTF. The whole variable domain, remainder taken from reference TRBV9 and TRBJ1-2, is DSGVTQTPKHLITATGQRVTLRCSPRSGDLSVYWYQQSLDQGLQFLIQYYNGEERAKGNILERFSAQQFPDLHSELNLSSLELGDSALYFCASSLYAGGQGYTFGSGTRLTVV.

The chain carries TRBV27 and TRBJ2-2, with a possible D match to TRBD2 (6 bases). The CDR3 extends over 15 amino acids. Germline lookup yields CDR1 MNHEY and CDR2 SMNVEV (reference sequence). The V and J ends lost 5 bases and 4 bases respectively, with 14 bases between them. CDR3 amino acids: CASSLWGVVTGELFF. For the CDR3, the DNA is TGTGCCAGCAGTCTCTGGGGGGTTGTCACCGGGGAGCTGTTTTTT.

CDR3 DNA: TGTGCCAGCAGCATGTCCAGGGATCCTGAAGCTTTCTTT. Protein: CASSMSRDPEAFF. V is TRBV21-1 and J is TRBJ1-1; the table's D call TRBD1 went unverified against the DNA. TRBV21-1 is assigned pseudogene status. CDR3 length: 13 amino acids.

CDR3 bases: TGTGCCAGCAGCTTCGGTGGTTCGGGCGGGGCCTCCTACAATGAGCAGTTCTTC. This encodes CASSFGGSGGASYNEQFF. The chain is built from TRBV5-4 and TRBJ2-1; D may be TRBD2 (6 bases). V lost 2 bases, J lost 0 bases, and 18 bases lay in between. The CDR3 loop spans 18 amino acids. Per the germline V gene, CDR1 is SGHNT and CDR2 is YYREEE (reference sequence). The whole variable domain, filled in from reference TRBV5-4 and TRBJ2-1, reads ETGVTQSPTHLIKTRGQQVTLRCSSQSGHNTVSWYQQALGQGPQFIFQYYREEENGRGNFPPRFSGLQFPNYSSELNVNALELDDSALYLCASSFGGSGGASYNEQFFGPGTRLTVL.

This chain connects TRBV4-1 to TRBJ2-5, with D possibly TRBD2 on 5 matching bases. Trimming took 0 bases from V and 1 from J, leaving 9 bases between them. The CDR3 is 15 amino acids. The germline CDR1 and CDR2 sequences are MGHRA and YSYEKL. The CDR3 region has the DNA TGCGCCAGCAGCCAAGACGGGGTCATCCAAGAGACCCAGTACTTC. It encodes CASSQDGVIQETQYF.